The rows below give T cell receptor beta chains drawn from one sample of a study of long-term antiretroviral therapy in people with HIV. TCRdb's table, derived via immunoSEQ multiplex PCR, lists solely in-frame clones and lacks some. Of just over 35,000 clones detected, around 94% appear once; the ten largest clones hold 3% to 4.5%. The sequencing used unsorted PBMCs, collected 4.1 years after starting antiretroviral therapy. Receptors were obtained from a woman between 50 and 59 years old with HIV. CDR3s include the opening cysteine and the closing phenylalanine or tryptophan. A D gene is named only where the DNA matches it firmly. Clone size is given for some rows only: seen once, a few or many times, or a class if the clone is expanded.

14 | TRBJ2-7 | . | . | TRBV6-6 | TGTGCCAGCACACCAGACAGGAGCTCCTACGAGCAGTACTTC | CASTPDRSSYEQYF
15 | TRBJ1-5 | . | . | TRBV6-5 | TGTGCCAGCAGTCCCCGGGGGGGTGCCAATCAGCCCCAGCATTTT | CASSPRGGANQPQHF
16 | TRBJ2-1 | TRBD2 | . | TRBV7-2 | TGTGCCAGCAGTCCGGGACTAGCGGGGTCCTACAATGAGCAGTTCTTC | CASSPGLAGSYNEQFF
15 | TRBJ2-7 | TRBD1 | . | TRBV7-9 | TGTGCCAGCACTCAGGGGGGACAGGGGGCCTACGAGCAGTACTTC | CASTQGGQGAYEQYF
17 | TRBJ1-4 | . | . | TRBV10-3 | TGTGCCATCAGTGGCAAAGGGGGGGCGCAGGGTAATGAAAAACTGTTTTTT | CAISGKGGAQGNEKLFF
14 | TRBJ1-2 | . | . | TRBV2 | TGTGCCAGCAGGAATACTTGGAGTGGCTATGGCTACACCTTC | CASRNTWSGYGYTF
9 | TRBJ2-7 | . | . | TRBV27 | TGTGCCAGCATTCACGAGCAGTACTTC | CASIHEQYF
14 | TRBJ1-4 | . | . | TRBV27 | TGTGCCAGCAGTCTTCAGGCGCGGGGTGAAAAACTGTTTTTT | CASSLQARGEKLFF
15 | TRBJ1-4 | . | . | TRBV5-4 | TGTGCCAGCAGCTTGGGCGGGGAAAACTCTGAAAAACTGTTTTTT | CASSLGGENSEKLFF
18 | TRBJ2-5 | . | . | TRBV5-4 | TGTGCCAGCAGCACGTACAGGGGAGGAGGGTCGCCTCGGGAGACCCAGTACTTC | CASSTYRGGGSPRETQYF
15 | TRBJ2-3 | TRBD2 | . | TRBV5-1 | TGCGCCAGCAGCATGGAACTAGCGGGGTCAGATACGCAGTATTTT | CASSMELAGSDTQYF
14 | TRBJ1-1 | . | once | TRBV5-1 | TGCGCCAGCAGCTTGAGCACCTTGAGGACTGAAGCTTTCTTT | CASSLSTLRTEAFF
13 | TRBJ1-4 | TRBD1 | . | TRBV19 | TGTGCCAGTAGTAGTTCGGACAGGGAAAAACTGTTTTTT | CASSSSDREKLFF
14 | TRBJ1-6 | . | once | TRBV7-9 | TGTGCCAGCGGAGCCGGGGGAGCTACTATACCCCTCCACTTT | CASGAGGATIPLHF
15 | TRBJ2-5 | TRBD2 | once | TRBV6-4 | TGTGCCAGCAGCCCTGGACTAGCGGGGGTTGAGACCCAGTACTTC | CASSPGLAGVETQYF
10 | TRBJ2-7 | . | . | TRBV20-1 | TGCAGTGCTGGAGGCTACGAGCAGTACTTC | CSAGGYEQYF
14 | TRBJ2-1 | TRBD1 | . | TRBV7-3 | TGTGCCAGCAGCTTACAGGGGGCGGTGAATGAGCAGTTCTTC | CASSLQGAVNEQFF
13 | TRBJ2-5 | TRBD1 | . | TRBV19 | TGTGCCAGTGGGACAGGGGGTTCGAAGACCCAGTACTTC | CASGTGGSKTQYF
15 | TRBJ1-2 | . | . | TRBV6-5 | TGTGCCAGCAGTGTCACCAGGGAGGGCGCCTATGGCTACACCTTC | CASSVTREGAYGYTF
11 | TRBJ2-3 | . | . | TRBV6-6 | TGTGCCAGCAGTTACGGAGATACGCAGTATTTT | CASSYGDTQYF
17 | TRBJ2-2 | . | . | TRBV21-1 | TGTGCCAGCAGCTTGAGACAGGGGGTACGAAAAACCGGGGAGCTGTTTTTT | CASSLRQGVRKTGELFF
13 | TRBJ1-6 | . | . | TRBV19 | TGTGCCAGTAGTAAGGACAGTCCTTCACCCCTCCACTTT | CASSKDSPSPLHF
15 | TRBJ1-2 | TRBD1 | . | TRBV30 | TGTGCCTGGTTTAGGGACAGGGCTGCAGAGTATGGCTACACCTTC | CAWFRDRAAEYGYTF
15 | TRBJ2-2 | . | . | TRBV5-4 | TGTGCCAGCAGCTTGTTTCCGTCGAACACCGGGGAGCTGTTTTTT | CASSLFPSNTGELFF
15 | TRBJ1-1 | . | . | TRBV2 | TGTGCCAGCAGTGAAGCGAGGCAGGGCTACACTGAAGCTTTCTTT | CASSEARQGYTEAFF
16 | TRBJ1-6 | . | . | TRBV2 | TGTGCCAGCAGAACTGACGGGAGCTCCTATAATTCACCCCTCCACTTT | CASRTDGSSYNSPLHF